The 5 T cell receptor beta chains below were found in one sample sequenced in a study of TIL therapy for anti-PD-1-resistant metastatic lung cancer. Time point given: pre-treatment sample, taken before nivolumab and TIL therapy. The tumor samples were excised metastases, mostly pleural nodules or supraclavicular lymph nodes. Sequencing used immunoSEQ v3. Only in-frame clones appear in the TCRdb table, and some are missing; sequencing was by immunoSEQ multiplex PCR. Of tens of thousands of clones detected, 63% appear once; the ten largest clones hold roughly a sixth. The source was tumor tissue, collected at baseline. These receptors were collected from a woman aged 30 to 85 with non-small cell lung cancer.

This chain links TRBV25-1 with TRBJ1-1; no firm D call. Trimming took off 2 bases at V and 1 base at J, with 11 bases between the two ends. Per the germline V gene, CDR1 is MGHDK and CDR2 is SYGVNS. The CDR3 has 15 amino acids. CDR3 sequence reads: CASSEESQQNTEAFF. In DNA form, the CDR3 reads TGTGCCAGCAGTGAAGAATCACAACAGAACACTGAAGCTTTCTTT.

The chain joins TRBV29-1 to TRBJ2-5; the match to TRBD2 covers 7 bases. CDR1 SQVTM and CDR2 ANQGSEA come from the germline V gene. CDR3 length equals 17 residues. With 6 bases clipped from V and 5 bases from J, the junction kept 21 bases outside the gene matches. The CDR3 reads CSVARRLGRTSGETQYF. CDR3 DNA sequence: TGCAGCGTAGCGCGACGGTTAGGAAGGACTAGTGGTGAGACCCAGTACTTC.

The chain recombines TRBV4-2 with TRBJ2-3, with 7 bases matching TRBD2. Trimming removed 6 bases from V and 0 bases from J; junction bases left unmatched: 6. The CDR3 is made up of 15 amino acids. Germline CDR1 is LGHNA and CDR2 is YNFKEQ. The CDR3 DNA reads as TGTGCCAGCAGGGGGGGGACGCGTAGCACAGATACGCAGTATTTT. Translating it yields CASRGGTRSTDTQYF.

Judged by abundance, this clone is medium-sized. This rearrangement joins TRBV7-9 to TRBJ2-1, with 10 bases identical to TRBD2. Germline V CDR1 and CDR2: SEHNR, FQNEAQ (reference sequence). CDR3 size: 15 residues. V was clipped by 4 bases and J by 6 bases; unmatched bases: 6. DNA of the CDR3: TGTGCCAGCAGCTCGCAGCGGGAGGGGAGCAATGAGCAGTTCTTC. It yields the protein CASSSQREGSNEQFF.

The chain couples TRBV5-4 to TRBJ1-2, with 7 bases aligning to TRBD1. The CDR3 contains 13 residues. Looked up from germline, CDR1 is SGHNT and CDR2 is YYREEE (reference sequence). V lost 3 bases, J lost 4 bases, and 3 bases stayed unmatched. The CDR3, as DNA: TGTGCCAGCAGCTCTGACAGGGTCTATGGCTACACCTTC. Amino acid sequence: CASSSDRVYGYTF. Based on the CDR3 plus reference TRBV5-4 and TRBJ1-2, the full variable domain is ETGVTQSPTHLIKTRGQQVTLRCSSQSGHNTVSWYQQALGQGPQFIFQYYREEENGRGNFPPRFSGLQFPNYSSELNVNALELDDSALYLCASSSDRVYGYTFGSGTRLTVV.